The 20 T cell receptor beta chains below were found in one sample sequenced in a study of blood T cells in healthy people across ages. A sample-barcoded 5' primer and a J-beta primer mix were used in a second PCR of about 7 to 11 cycles. Each CDR3 protein is one row after TCRdb ran MiXCR on the 5' RACE reads. The sample carries approximately 800,000 distinct CDR3 sequences, roughly 26% recorded once. This sample also appeared in a second study, on T cells of mothers and their children.

Material for sequencing was blood. The receptors come from a boy aged 5-17 years in good health.

The V and J genes are TRBV4-3 and TRBJ2-3; 8 bases are a match to TRBD2. CDR3 length equals 16 residues. In germline, CDR1 is LGHNA, CDR2 YSLEER. The ends lost 0 bases at V and 4 bases at J; junction bases unmatched: 6. The CDR3 region is CASSQDLAGGPDTQYF. Here the CDR3 DNA reads TGCGCCAGCAGCCAAGATCTAGCGGGTGGACCAGATACGCAGTATTTT.

The gene calls are TRBV2 and TRBJ2-7; D may match TRBD1 or TRBD2 (5 bases each). The J call is uncertain, as TRBJ2-1 better fits the DNA end. The CDR3 has 16 residues. Germline CDR1 is SNHLY and CDR2 is FYNNEI. CDR3 sequence (DNA): TGTGCCAGCAGTGAAGTGAGGGGCGAACCACGAGATGAGCAGTTCTTC. The encoded protein is CASSEVRGEPRDEQFF.

In its sample, this clonotype was seen a few times. The J gene is TRBJ2-7, the V gene TRBV28, with 7 bases lining up with TRBD2. V lost 5 bases to trimming and J lost 10 bases; unmatched junction nucleotides: 11. Germline V gene data show CDR1 as MDHEN and CDR2 as SYDVKM. The CDR3 runs 13 residues. The CDR3: CASSPSSREAQYF. CDR3 nucleotides: TGTGCCAGCAGTCCATCCAGTCGGGAGGCCCAGTACTTC.

The genes are TRBV25-1 and TRBJ2-1; TRBD2 matches at 12 bases. There are 17 residues in the CDR3. In germline, CDR1 is MGHDK, CDR2 SYGVNS. With 4 bases clipped from V and 8 bases from J, the junction kept 12 bases outside the gene matches. For the CDR3, the DNA is TGTGCCAGCAGTGCACCCTCTGCTAGCGGGGGGGCCGATGAGCAGTTCTTC. It yields the protein CASSAPSASGGADEQFF.

This clonotype has more than one count but fewer than ten. This chain connects TRBV20-1 to TRBJ2-1; D may match TRBD1 or TRBD2 (6 bases each). CDR1 is DFQATT and CDR2 is SNEGSKA in the germline V gene (reference sequence). V lost 2 bases to trimming and J lost 0 bases, with 14 bases between them. The CDR3 sequence is 16 residues long. The CDR3 bases are TGCAGTGCTAGACCGGCCGGGGGCGGCTCCTACAATGAGCAGTTCTTC. As protein: CSARPAGGGSYNEQFF.

V gene TRBV3-1 combines with J gene TRBJ2-7, with a possible D match to TRBD1 (6 bases). The end of the DNA is better explained by TRBJ2-5, so the J call may be wrong. This CDR3 has 15 residues. CDR1 and CDR2 (germline): LGHDT, YNNKEL (reference sequence). The CDR3 protein is CASSHAGDIGETQYF. As DNA, the CDR3 is TGTGCCAGCAGCCATGCAGGGGATATCGGAGAGACCCAGTACTTC.

The rearrangement joins TRBV4-2 to TRBJ2-5, with 10 bases identical to TRBD2. J lost 3 bases, V lost 4 bases, and 8 bases had no gene match. Germline CDR1 is LGHNA and CDR2 is YNFKEQ. The CDR3 sequence is 16 residues long. CDR3 DNA: TGTGCCAGCAGCCGCGACCTAGCGGGGGAGGAAGAGACCCAGTACTTC. Protein product: CASSRDLAGEEETQYF.

The table lists this clonotype with a few counts. The V gene is TRBV20-1, the J gene TRBJ2-3; 11 bases map to TRBD2. Trimming took 7 bases from V and 2 from J; bases not matched to a gene: 8. Germline loops: CDR1 DFQATT, CDR2 SNEGSKA (reference sequence). This CDR3 has 15 residues. This chain's CDR3 is CSGIAGGPVTDTQYF. The CDR3 DNA is TGCAGTGGAATAGCGGGGGGGCCGGTCACAGATACGCAGTATTTT.

This clonotype was seen many times. The chain joins TRBV28 to TRBJ1-2, with 9 bases identical to TRBD1. Germline V lookup: CDR1 MDHEN, CDR2 SYDVKM. V shed 6 bases and J 2 bases; nucleotides not matched to a gene: 4. CDR3 length: 14 residues. The CDR3 bases are TGTGCCAGCAGCGGGACAGGGAGGAACTATGGCTACACCTTC. Translating gives CASSGTGRNYGYTF.

This clonotype was counted a few times. The rearrangement joins TRBV15 to TRBJ2-5, with D perhaps TRBD2 (5 bases). The CDR3 sequence is 15 residues long. The V end lost 0 bases, the J end lost 2 bases, and 10 bases lay between the germline ends. Germline CDR1 is LNHNV and CDR2 is YYDKDF (reference sequence). For the CDR3, the DNA is TGTGCCACCAGCAGAGATAGGGCGGGTCAAGAGACCCAGTACTTC. This translates into CATSRDRAGQETQYF.

A few counts support this clonotype. The rearrangement joins TRBV12-3 or TRBV12-4 to TRBJ2-5; TRBD1 matches 12 bases. V lost 6 bases and J lost 5; bases outside the gene matches: 10. This CDR3 spans 16 amino acids. This chain's CDR3 is CASSTTGTGGYETQYF. Written as DNA, the CDR3 is TGTGCCAGCAGCACGACCGGGACAGGGGGCTATGAGACCCAGTACTTC.

This clonotype was found a few times. This chain connects TRBV7-9 to TRBJ2-7; TRBD1 is a possible D gene (7 bases). Trimming removed 5 bases at V and 3 bases at J, with 17 bases between. Germline values: CDR1 SEHNR, CDR2 FQNEAQ (reference sequence). There are 15 residues in the CDR3. In DNA, the CDR3 is TGTGCCAGCAGCCCAGGGGGGACAGAACTCTACGAGCAGTACTTC. Residues: CASSPGGTELYEQYF. Full variable domain (remainder filled in from reference TRBV7-9 and TRBJ2-7): DTGVSQNPRHKITKRGQNVTFRCDPISEHNRLYWYRQTLGQGPEFLTYFQNEAQLEKSRLLSDRFSAERPKGSFSTLEIQRTEQGDSAMYLCASSPGGTELYEQYFGPGTRLTVT.

This clonotype was counted only a few times. An end of the junction differs from the germline gene, which may be a read error. The chain joins TRBV3-1 to TRBJ1-4, with TRBD1 matching 7 bases. The CDR3 is 15 amino acids. Germline CDR1 and CDR2: LGHDT and YNNKEL (reference sequence). The CDR3 spells CASSRGGTDQKKLLF. In nucleotides, the CDR3 is TGTGCCAGCAGCCGGGGCGGGACAGACCAAAAAAAACTGCTTTTT. The full variable domain, with the rest looked up from reference TRBV3-1 and TRBJ1-4, is DTAVSQTPKYLVTQMGNDKSIKCEQNLGHDTMYWYKQDSKKFLKIMFSYNNKELIINETVPNRFSPKSPDKAHLNLHINSLELGDSAVYFCASSRGGTDQKKLLFGSGTQLSVL.

V and J are TRBV5-1 and TRBJ2-7; tentative D call: TRBD2 (6 bases). Deletions cut 4 bases from V and 6 bases from J, with 17 bases between. Looked up from germline, CDR1 is SGHRS and CDR2 is YFSETQ. There are 14 residues in the CDR3. The CDR3 sequence: CASSPTSTVAEQYF. CDR3 sequence (DNA): TGCGCCAGCAGCCCTACTAGCACGGTCGCCGAGCAGTACTTC. Filled out from reference TRBV5-1 and TRBJ2-7, the complete variable domain reads KAGVTQTPRYLIKTRGQQVTLSCSPISGHRSVSWYQQTPGQGLQFLFEYFSETQRNKGNFPGRFSGRQFSNSRSEMNVSTLELGDSALYLCASSPTSTVAEQYFGPGTRLTVT.

The sample holds a few counts of this clonotype. This rearrangement joins TRBV5-1 to TRBJ2-5; 8 bases are shared with TRBD1. The DNA matches TRBJ2-1 better at its end, which makes the J call doubtful. The CDR3 has 14 amino acids. CDR1 is SGHRS and CDR2 is YFSETQ in the germline V gene. CDR3 sequence: CASSSYDRGNEQFF. In DNA form, the CDR3 reads TGCGCCAGCAGCTCGTACGACAGGGGCAATGAGCAGTTCTTC.

The chain recombines TRBV20-1 with TRBJ2-1; 8 positions agree with TRBD2. J was trimmed by 8 bases and V by 6 bases; bases with no gene match: 15. This CDR3 has 15 residues. Germline CDR1 reads DFQATT; CDR2 reads SNEGSKA (reference sequence). The CDR3 region is CSAPRAGGGYDEQFF. The CDR3 DNA sequence: TGCAGTGCCCCCCGGGCCGGGGGGGGGTATGATGAGCAGTTCTTC.

The table lists this clonotype with a count of one. A read error may account for a junction end that differs from germline. The chain employs TRBV7-7 and TRBJ2-3; D unclear. Germline-derived CDR1 and CDR2 are SSHAT and FNYEAQ (reference sequence). CDR3 length: 15 residues. The CDR3 loop is CASSLGSLNTDTQYF. CDR3 DNA sequence: TGTGCTAGCAGCTTAGGGTCCCTCAACACAGATACGCAGTATTTT.

This clonotype appeared a single time. The rearrangement joins TRBV20-1 to TRBJ1-6; D gene unclear. Germline V CDR1 and CDR2: DFQATT, SNEGSKA (reference sequence). Trimming stripped 3 bases from V and 1 base from J, with 13 bases between. CDR3 length: 16 amino acids. CDR3 loop: CSARIRGGSYNSPLHF. CDR3 sequence (DNA): TGCAGTGCTAGGATCCGGGGTGGATCCTATAATTCACCCCTCCACTTT.

This clonotype was counted only a few times. This chain uses TRBV15 with TRBJ1-4; D uncertain. This CDR3 is 16 amino acids long. Trimming pared 3 bases from V and 6 bases from J, leaving 17 bases between. Germline lookup yields CDR1 LNHNV and CDR2 YYDKDF (reference sequence). The CDR3 here is CATSSPGGSIDEKLFF. CDR3 bases: TGTGCCACCAGCAGCCCCGGCGGGTCCATCGATGAAAAACTGTTTTTT.

In the case of this clonotype: One base away lies a much larger clone, so this may be a sequencing read error. The genes are TRBV20-1 and TRBJ2-3, with 7 bases aligning to TRBD2. CDR3 length equals 14 residues. The V gene's germline CDR1 is DFQATT and CDR2 SNEGSKA (reference sequence). CDR3 loop: CSTRLLREPDTQYF. The CDR3 bases are TGCAGTACTAGGCTATTGCGGGAGCCAGATACGCAGTATTTT.